The clone carrying this TCR beta chain was seen a few times. The antigen is not known. The source of the sample is a study of T cell repertoires in cytomegalovirus infection. Across the whole study: Peptides in the study included HLA-C-restricted and HLA-B-restricted CMV epitopes.

Study observations and caveats: It was HLA-C-restricted CMV-specific TCR beta clonotypes that dominated the response ex vivo. Totalled public TCR beta family frequency picked out people who carried CMV plus the relevant HLA.

The CDR3 sequence is 17 residues long. Trimming took off 2 bases at V and 2 bases at J, with 18 bases between the two ends. Germline CDR1 is LNHDA and CDR2 is SQIVND (reference sequence). TCRdb processed the reads anew with MiXCR; each CDR3 protein has one entry. Among 26,000 or so distinct CDR3 sequences listed, around 19% were seen once. The receptor was isolated from a human donor in good health (CMV status not recorded). Some clones in this sample may be carry-over from other donors' samples. The J gene is TRBJ1-1, the V gene TRBV19; TRBD1 might be the D (5 bases). Sequencing was performed on CD8+ T cells from cultured PBMCs, taken from culture after CMV antigen stimulation. CDR3 loop: CASSIFWGRVRNTEAFF. The CDR3 DNA reads TGTGCCAGTAGTATATTTTGGGGACGGGTAAGAAACACTGAAGCTTTCTTT.